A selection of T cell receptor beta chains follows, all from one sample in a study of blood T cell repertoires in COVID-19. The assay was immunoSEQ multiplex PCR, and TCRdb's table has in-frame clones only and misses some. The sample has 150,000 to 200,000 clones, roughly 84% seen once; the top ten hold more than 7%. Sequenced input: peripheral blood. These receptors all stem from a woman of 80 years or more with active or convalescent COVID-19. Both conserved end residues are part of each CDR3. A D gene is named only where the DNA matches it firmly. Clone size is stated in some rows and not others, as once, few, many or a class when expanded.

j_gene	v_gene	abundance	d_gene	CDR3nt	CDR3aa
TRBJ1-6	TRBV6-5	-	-	TGTGCCAGCAGCGGGGGGGGGTCACCCCTCCACTTT	CASSGGGSPLHF
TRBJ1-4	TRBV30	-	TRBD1	TGTGCCTGGAGTGTAGGGACAGTGGGTGAAAAACTGTTTTTT	CAWSVGTVGEKLFF
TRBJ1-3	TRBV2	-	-	TGTGCCAGCACCTTTGGGCAAGGAAACACCATATATTTT	CASTFGQGNTIYF
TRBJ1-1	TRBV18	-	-	TGTGCCAGCTCACCCGGACAGAACACTGAAGCTTTCTTT	CASSPGQNTEAFF
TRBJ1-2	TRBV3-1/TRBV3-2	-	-	TGTGCCAGCAGCCATTCATCCGGACAGCCCTATGGCTACACCTTC	CASSHSSGQPYGYTF
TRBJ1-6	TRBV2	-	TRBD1	TGTGCCAGCAGCGATACAGGGGGACCACATTCACCCCTCCACTTT	CASSDTGGPHSPLHF
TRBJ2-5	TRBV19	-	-	TGTGCCAGTAGTATAACCAGGCGGGTCGGAGAGACCCAGTACTTC	CASSITRRVGETQYF
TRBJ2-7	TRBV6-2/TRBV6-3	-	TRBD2	TGTGCCAGCAGTTTACTAGCGGGGCAGGCCTACGAGCAGTACTTC	CASSLLAGQAYEQYF
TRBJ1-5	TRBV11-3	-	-	TGTGCCAGCAAGTTGGCGTCGAGGGAAAATAGCAATCAGCCCCAGCATTTT	CASKLASRENSNQPQHF
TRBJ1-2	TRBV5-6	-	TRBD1	TGTGCCAGCAACAGGGGGTTGGGGGGCTACACCTTC	CASNRGLGGYTF
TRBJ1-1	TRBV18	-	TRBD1	TGTGCCAGCTCGTCGGCAGGGGGCATCACTGAAGCTTTCTTT	CASSSAGGITEAFF
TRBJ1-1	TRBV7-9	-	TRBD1	TGTGCCAGCAGCTTAGCGAAGGGGGCCACTGAAGCTTTCTTT	CASSLAKGATEAFF
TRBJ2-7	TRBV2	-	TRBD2	TGTGCCAGCAGGGGAGGGTACGAGCAGTACTTC	CASRGGYEQYF
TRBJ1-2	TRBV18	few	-	TGTGCCAGCTCGACAGGAAAAGGCTACACCTTC	CASSTGKGYTF
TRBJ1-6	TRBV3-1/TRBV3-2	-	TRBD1	TGTGCCAGCAGCCAGAGGCCGGGACAGGGTTATAATTCACCCCTCCACTTT	CASSQRPGQGYNSPLHF
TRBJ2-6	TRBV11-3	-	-	TGTGCCAGCAGCCCACGGGGGGCCAACGTCCTGACTTTC	CASSPRGANVLTF
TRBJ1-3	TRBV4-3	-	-	TGCGCCAGCAGCCAAGAGATGTCAGATTCCATCTCTGGAAACACCATATATTTT	CASSQEMSDSISGNTIYF
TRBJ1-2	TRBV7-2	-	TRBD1	TGTGCCAGCAGTTATCCGGACAGGGGTGGCTACACCTTC	CASSYPDRGGYTF
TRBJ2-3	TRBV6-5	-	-	TGTGCCAGCAGTTACTCCCCTGGGACATCAGATACGCAGTATTTT	CASSYSPGTSDTQYF
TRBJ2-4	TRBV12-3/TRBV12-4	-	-	TGTGCCAGCAGGCAAGACACCGGTAATATTCAGTACTTC	CASRQDTGNIQYF
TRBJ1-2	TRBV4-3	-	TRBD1	TGCGCCAGCAGCCAAGGACTGACAGGGGCCTATGGCTACACCTTC	CASSQGLTGAYGYTF
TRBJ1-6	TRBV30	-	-	TGTGCCTGGAGAAGCCCCCGGGCCTATAATTCACCCCTCCACTTT	CAWRSPRAYNSPLHF
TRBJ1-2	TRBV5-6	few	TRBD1	TGTGCCAGCAGCTCCGGGACAGGGAACTATGGCTACACCTTC	CASSSGTGNYGYTF
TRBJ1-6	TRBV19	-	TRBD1	TGTGCCAGTAGTATCGGAGACAGGGTGGGGTCTCTCCACTTT	CASSIGDRVGSLHF
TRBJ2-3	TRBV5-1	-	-	TGCGCCAGCAGCTTAGGTAGCGGCACAGATACGCAGTATTTT	CASSLGSGTDTQYF
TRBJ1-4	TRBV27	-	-	TGTGCCAGCACAAATTTGAGGGGAGGTGCGGGTGAAAAACTGTTTTTT	CASTNLRGGAGEKLFF
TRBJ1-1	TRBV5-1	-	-	TGCGCCAGCAGCTCGATGGAACAGGACGGGAACACTGAAGCTTTCTTT	CASSSMEQDGNTEAFF
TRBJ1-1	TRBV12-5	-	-	TGTGCTAGTGGTTTACAGGGTGGCACTGAAGCTTTCTTT	CASGLQGGTEAFF
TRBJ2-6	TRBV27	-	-	TGTGCCAGCGCCCCTCGTGCAGACAGACGCTTCTCGAAGGCGGACGTCCTGACTTTC	CASAPRADRRFSKADVLTF
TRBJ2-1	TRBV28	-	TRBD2	TGTGCCAGCACCCAAAGGGCGGGGGTGCGCGTGCACAATGAGCAGTTCTTC	CASTQRAGVRVHNEQFF
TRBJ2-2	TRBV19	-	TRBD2	TGTGCCAGTAGTGCCCGGGGGGCGAACACCGGGGAGCTGTTTTTT	CASSARGANTGELFF
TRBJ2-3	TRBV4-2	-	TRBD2	TGTGCCAGCAGCCAAGAGTTAGCGGGGACGACAGATACGCAGTATTTT	CASSQELAGTTDTQYF
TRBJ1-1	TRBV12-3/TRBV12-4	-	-	TGTGCCAGCAGAACAGGGATAGATGCTTTCTTT	CASRTGIDAFF
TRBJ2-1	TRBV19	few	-	TGTGCCAGTAGTATAGGTGGTAGCTGGGTCGAGCAGTTCTTC	CASSIGGSWVEQFF
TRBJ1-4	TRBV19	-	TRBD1	TGTGCCAGTGCAGGGGGAACTAATGAAAAACTGTTTTTT	CASAGGTNEKLFF
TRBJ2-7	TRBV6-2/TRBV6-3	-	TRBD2	TGTGCCAGCAGTACGTTCGGGCGGGAGACCTACGAGCAGTACTTC	CASSTFGRETYEQYF
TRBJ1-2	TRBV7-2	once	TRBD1	TGTGCCAGCAGCCTAACCAAACAGGGGAATGGCTACACCTTC	CASSLTKQGNGYTF
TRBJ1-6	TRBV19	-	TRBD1	TGTGCCAGTAGGGGGACAGGGGGCCCTAATTCACCCCTCCACTTT	CASRGTGGPNSPLHF
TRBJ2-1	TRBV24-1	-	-	TGTGCCACCAGTGATTGGAACAGCCAAGAGCAGTTCTTC	CATSDWNSQEQFF
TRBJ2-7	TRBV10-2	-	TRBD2	TGCGCCAGCAGTGAGAAGACTAGCGGGGGCTACGAGCAGTACTTC	CASSEKTSGGYEQYF
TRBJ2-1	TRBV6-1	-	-	TGTGCCAGCAGTGAAGAAGGGGCCTACTACAATGAGCAGTTCTTC	CASSEEGAYYNEQFF
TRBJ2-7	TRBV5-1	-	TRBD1	TGCGCCAGCAGCTTGGGGGGACAGGGTAGTTCCTACGAGCAGTACTTC	CASSLGGQGSSYEQYF
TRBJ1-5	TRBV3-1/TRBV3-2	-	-	TGTGCCAGCAGCCAAGTTGGAGGTCAGCCCCAGCATTTT	CASSQVGGQPQHF
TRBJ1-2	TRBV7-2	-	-	TGTGCCAGCAGTCGAGGAGGGTCGGAAGGGTATGGCTACACCTTC	CASSRGGSEGYGYTF
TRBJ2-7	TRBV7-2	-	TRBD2	TGTGCCAGCAGCTTGGGAGGGATTGGGACCTACGAGCAGTACTTC	CASSLGGIGTYEQYF
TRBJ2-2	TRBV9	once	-	TGTGCCAGCAGCGTAAACAGGGAGACCGGGGAGCTGTTTTTT	CASSVNRETGELFF
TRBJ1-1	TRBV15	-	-	TGTGCCACCAGCGGAGAACATACCACCACAGGTAAAGCTTTCTTT	CATSGEHTTTGKAFF
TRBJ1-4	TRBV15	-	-	TGTGCCACCAGCAGAGATCTACAGGGTATGAATGAAAAACTGTTTTTT	CATSRDLQGMNEKLFF
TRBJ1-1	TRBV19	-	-	TGTGCCAGTAGTAGAACAGGGAAGACTGAAGCTTTCTTT	CASSRTGKTEAFF
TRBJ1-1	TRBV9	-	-	TGTGCCAGCAGCCCCCGTGAGGGTTCAGCTGAAGCTTTCTTT	CASSPREGSAEAFF
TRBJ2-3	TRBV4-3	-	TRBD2	TGCGCCAGCAGCCAAACCCCTAGCGGGGGAGGCACAGATACGCAGTATTTT	CASSQTPSGGGTDTQYF
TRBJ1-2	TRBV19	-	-	TGTGCCAGTACCCACAGGGAGCGCAACTATGGCTACACCTTC	CASTHRERNYGYTF
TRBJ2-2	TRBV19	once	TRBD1	TGTGCCAGTAGACGAGGAGGATTAGACAGGGGGGCCGGGGAGCTGTTTTTT	CASRRGGLDRGAGELFF
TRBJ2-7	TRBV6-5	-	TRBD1	TGTGCCAGCAGTTACTCTCCGGACAGGGTCTACGAGCAGTACTTC	CASSYSPDRVYEQYF
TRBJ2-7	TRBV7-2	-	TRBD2	TGTGCCAGCAGCTTAGTAGCGGGGGACACCTACGAGCAGTACTTC	CASSLVAGDTYEQYF
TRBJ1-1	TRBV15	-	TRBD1	TGTGCCACCAGCGGCAGGGGGTACACTGAAGCTTTCTTT	CATSGRGYTEAFF
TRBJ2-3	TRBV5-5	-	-	TGTGCCAGCAGCCCGGGGAAGGCAGATACGCAGTATTTT	CASSPGKADTQYF
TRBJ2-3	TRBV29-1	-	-	TGCAGCGTTAAGAGGTCCGGAGGCACAGATACGCAGTATTTT	CSVKRSGGTDTQYF
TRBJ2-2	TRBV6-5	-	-	TGTGCCAGCAGTTACTCTCGCGGGGTAGGCACCGGGGAGCTGTTTTTT	CASSYSRGVGTGELFF